Below are 22 T cell receptor delta chains sequenced from a single sample in a study of γδ T cells in repeated Plasmodium falciparum infection (dated by TCRdb to about 2021). Libraries were made using multiplex PCR. Sequencing used an Illumina MiSeq. With CATT, TCRdb called clones again from the public reads; duplicate DNA rows were later joined. The sample table lists approximately 93,000 delta-chain clones, approximately 0.96% of them with a count of one. The ten most abundant clones make up approximately 10% of the sample. For bulk TCR repertoire analysis, Vgamma9/Vdelta2+ and Vdelta2-negative gammadelta T cell populations were isolated by flow sorting from peripheral blood mononuclear cells. Sequenced input: gamma-delta T cells from blood. These receptors were obtained from a pool of human donors (malaria-infected and uninfected, not separated).

This clone occurred many times. TCRdb assigns this DNA the protein of a much larger clone, which departs from its translation at residue 11; this likely reflects a read error, and the protein shown comes from translating the DNA. J is TRDJ1 and V is TRDV2; tentative D call: TRDD3 (5 bases). The length of the CDR3 is 16 residues. V was cut by 0 bases and J by 4 bases, with 17 bases left in between. Germline V lookup: CDR1 GEAIGNYY, CDR2 EKD. CDR3 coding DNA: TGTGCCTGTGACACCGTATCCCGTACTGGAGGCGATAAACTCATCTTT. It is translated as CACDTVSRTGGDKLIF.

This clone came up a few times. The protein TCRdb lists belongs to a much larger clone and differs from this DNA's translation at residue 8, which points to a read error; the protein shown is made from the DNA. The rearrangement uses TRDV1 and TRDJ1, with 10 bases matching TRDD3. The CDR3 has 26 residues. Per germline, CDR1 TSWWSYY and CDR2 QGS. The J segment lost 1 base and the V segment lost 3 bases, leaving 35 bases of the junction unmatched. The CDR3 protein is CALGERHTPSSWVLGDQPAFTDKLIF. The CDR3 DNA sequence: TGTGCTCTTGGGGAGCGCCACACTCCTTCCTCTTGGGTACTGGGGGATCAGCCCGCTTTCACCGATAAACTCATCTTT.

This clone was found many times. A far bigger clonotype differs at one base, so this is likely a read error. The same CDR3 also results from other DNA sequences found in this sample. The gene calls are TRDV2 and TRDJ3, with 7 bases identical to TRDD3. The J gene is not listed in TCRdb, so it was assigned here from a DNA match to germline. Unmatched junction bases numbered 8, after V lost 4 bases and J lost 0 bases. Germline V gives CDR1 GEAIGNYY, CDR2 EKD. CDR3 length: 18 amino acids. DNA of the CDR3: TGTGCCTGTGAGAAGCTGGGGGCCGACTCCTGGGACACCCGACAGATGTTTTTC. This gives the protein CACEKLGADSWDTRQMFF.

In the case of this clone: The protein given by TCRdb reflects a much larger clone and differs at residue 16 from this DNA's translation, likely from a read error; the protein shown is the DNA's translation. The J gene was not called, though the V gene is TRDV2. The CDR3 sequence is 18 residues long. Germline V lookup: CDR1 GEAIGNYY, CDR2 EKD. This CDR3 is CACDTTVPTSANTDKPIF. Written as DNA, the CDR3 is TGTGCCTGTGACACCACGGTCCCTACTTCGGCTAACACCGATAAACCCATCTTT.

This clone has just a few counts. TCRdb's entry gives the protein of a much larger clone, which mismatches this DNA's translation at residue 5, likely from a read error; the protein reported here is translated from the DNA. The chain carries TRDV2 and TRDJ1; TRDD3 matches at 12 bases. TCRdb does not report a J gene; here it was assigned by matching the DNA to germline references. The CDR3 spans 18 residues. V dropped 3 bases and J dropped 0; count of bases not matched to a gene: 10. CDR1 GEAIGNYY and CDR2 EKD come from the germline V gene. The CDR3 protein is CACDALLGDTGYTDKLIF. For the CDR3, the DNA is TGTGCCTGTGACGCCCTACTGGGGGATACAGGGTACACCGATAAACTCATCTTT.

Concerning this clone: A read error likely explains why the TCRdb protein, taken from a much larger clone, differs from this DNA's translation at residues 3 and 7; the protein shown is translated from the DNA. The chain employs TRDV2 and TRDJ1; possibly TRDD3 for D (6 bases). V lost 9 bases, J lost 2 bases, and 24 bases lay in between. Germline CDR1 and CDR2: GEAIGNYY and EKD. The CDR3 extends over 16 amino acids. CDR3: CAGVNLRDMATDKLIF. In DNA, the CDR3 is TGTGCCGGTGTCAACCTGAGGGATATGGCGACCGATAAACTCATCTTT.

Comments on this clone: A far larger clone differs by one base, so this is likely a read error. The sample holds other DNA sequences that translate to the same CDR3. The chain carries TRDV2 and TRDJ1, with 12 bases lining up with TRDD3. TCRdb lists no J gene, so it was determined here by aligning the DNA to germline. Germline assignment: CDR1 GEAIGNYY and CDR2 EKD. The CDR3 has 19 amino acids. Written as DNA, the CDR3 is TGTGCCTGTGACACCGGGATCTGGGGGATACGCGGGTACACAGATAAACTCATCTTT. It translates to CACDTGIWGIRGYTDKLIF.

Remarks on this clone: A far larger clone is one nucleotide away, so this likely arose from a read error. The same CDR3 arises from other DNA sequences in this sample as well. V gene TRDV1 combines with J gene TRDJ1, with 12 bases matching TRDD3. Germline matching of the DNA provided the J gene here, since TCRdb leaves it blank. This CDR3 is 21 amino acids long. CDR1 and CDR2 from the germline V gene are TSWWSYY and QGS. CDR3 coding DNA: TGTGCTCTCGGGGAATTCACGGCGGTACTGGGGGATACTGTCGTCATGGATAAACTCATCTTT. Amino acids: CALGEFTAVLGDTVVMDKLIF.

Of note for this clone: TCRdb lists the protein of a much larger clone for this DNA, which differs at residue 18, so this is likely a read error; the protein given here is translated from the DNA itself. The CDR3 DNA reads TGTGCCTGTGACACCGAAGACAGGTTGACTGGGGGTCCACACACCGATAAACCCATCTTT. It translates to CACDTEDRLTGGPHTDKPIF. No call exists for the J gene, whereas the V gene is TRDV2; the table gives TRDD3 as D, unverified against the DNA. The CDR3 totals 20 residues. From germline, CDR1 is GEAIGNYY and CDR2 EKD.

As to this clone: The likely explanation is a read error, given a far larger clone one base away. The same CDR3 is also encoded by other DNA sequences in this sample. V gene TRDV1 combines with J gene TRDJ1; 8 bases match TRDD3. With 1 base clipped from V and 5 bases from J, the junction kept 24 bases outside the gene matches. Germline-derived CDR1 and CDR2 are TSWWSYY and QGS. The CDR3 covers 21 residues. In nucleotides, the CDR3 is TGTGCTCTTGGGGAACACCGCATGCGACTGGGGGCTCTCCTCCTCTTGGATAAACTCATCTTT. Amino acids: CALGEHRMRLGALLLLDKLIF.

Points on this clone: TCRdb shows a much larger clone's protein in place of this DNA's translation, and the two differ at residue 12, likely through a read error; the protein shown is translated from the DNA. This rearrangement joins TRDV1 to TRDJ1; D remains unclear. The J gene, not given by TCRdb, was assigned here from a germline match of the nucleotide sequence. The CDR3 is 16 residues long. From germline, CDR1 is TSWWSYY and CDR2 QGS. V gave up 3 bases and J gave up 8 bases, with 22 bases separating them. The CDR3 is CALGDPLLTGLEKLIF. The CDR3 bases are TGTGCTCTTGGGGATCCTCTACTTACGGGGCTCGAAAAACTCATCTTT.

A few counts support this clone. TCRdb has a much larger clone's protein, which differs at residue 6 from the translation of this DNA, likely because of a read error; what is shown is the protein translated from the DNA. The gene calls are TRDV2 and TRDJ1; 12 bases are shared with TRDD3. V gave up 0 bases and J gave up 2 bases; unmatched junction bases: 9. CDR3 length: 18 amino acids. Per the germline V gene, CDR1 is GEAIGNYY and CDR2 is EKD. The CDR3 DNA sequence: TGTGCCTGTGACACCATGACTGGGGGATACTCCGGAACCGATAAACTCATCTTT. Translation: CACDTMTGGYSGTDKLIF.

A few counts support this clone. The protein TCRdb gives is from a much larger clone and does not agree with this DNA's translation at residue 8, likely a read error; the protein shown here comes from the DNA. The V call is TRDV2, the J call TRDJ1, with D maybe TRDD3 (5 bases). TCRdb lists no J gene, so it was determined here by aligning the DNA to germline. This CDR3 region has 16 residues. The ends were cut back, 0 bases at V and 2 bases at J, with 15 bases in the middle. Germline V gene data show CDR1 as GEAIGNYY and CDR2 as EKD. CDR3: CACDTVLHTGTDKLIF. The CDR3 coding sequence is TGTGCCTGTGACACCGTTCTCCATACGGGGACCGATAAACTCATCTTT.

This clone showed up just a few times. TCRdb shows a much larger clone's protein in place of this DNA's translation, and the two differ at residue 12, likely through a read error; the protein shown is translated from the DNA. The V gene is listed as TRDV2; no J gene was called; no check of the table's D call, TRDD3, against the DNA was made. The CDR3 extends over 14 amino acids. CDR1 and CDR2 from the germline V gene are GEAIGNYY and EKD. This CDR3 is CACDTLGDTRQVFF. CDR3 DNA sequence: TGTGCCTGTGACACTCTCGGGGACACCCGACAGGTGTTTTTC.

A note on this clone: The protein TCRdb lists belongs to a much larger clone and differs from this DNA's translation at residue 4, which points to a read error; the protein shown is made from the DNA. This chain joins TRDV2 and TRDJ1; 8 bases map to TRDD3. The J gene, absent from TCRdb, was called here by matching the DNA to germline. There are 17 residues in the CDR3. CDR1 and CDR2 from the germline V gene are GEAIGNYY and EKD. CDR3 sequence (DNA): TGTGCCTGTTACACCGTCTCCGGGATACGAAACACCGATAAACTCATCTTT. It yields the protein CACYTVSGIRNTDKLIF.

Points on this clone: One base separates it from a far larger clone, so it is likely a read error. Distinct nucleotide sequences in the sample also encode this CDR3. The rearrangement joins TRAV38-2/DV8 to TRDJ1; no definite D call. The J gene, left out of TCRdb, was set here by checking the DNA against germline. The CDR3 is 24 residues long. Germline CDR1 and CDR2: TSESDYY and QEAYKQQN. Trimming pared 1 base from V and 1 base from J, leaving 38 bases between. The CDR3 protein is CAYRSTPRLRGLPGGRPFTDKLIF. DNA of the CDR3: TGTGCTTATAGGAGCACCCCGCGGCTACGTGGCCTCCCTGGAGGCCGGCCTTTCACCGATAAACTCATCTTT.

This clone was detected only a few times. TCRdb's entry gives the protein of a much larger clone, which mismatches this DNA's translation at residue 8, likely from a read error; the protein reported here is translated from the DNA. The J gene was not called, though the V gene is TRDV2; TRDD3 reflects the table's D call only, with no check against the DNA. Germline V gives CDR1 GEAIGNYY, CDR2 EKD. This CDR3 spans 15 amino acids. CDR3 region: CACDKLGGTRRLLIF. Written as DNA, the CDR3 is TGTGCCTGTGACAAACTGGGGGGTACGCGTCGTCTTCTCATCTTT.

Concerning this clone itself: One base separates it from a far larger clone, so it is likely a read error. Distinct nucleotide sequences in the sample also encode this CDR3. The J gene was not called, though the V gene is TRDV2. Looked up from germline, CDR1 is GEAIGNYY and CDR2 is EKD. CDR3 length: 9 amino acids. The CDR3 spells CAFHGGIIF. The CDR3 DNA sequence: TGTGCCTTTCACGGGGGTATTATCTTT.

This clone was seen only a few times. TCRdb pairs this DNA with a much larger clone's protein that differs at residue 6, likely a read error; the protein shown was translated from the DNA. This chain links TRDV1 with TRDJ1; 12 bases are a match to TRDD3. Here the J gene came from matching the DNA to germline, since TCRdb omits it. Unmatched junction bases numbered 30, after V lost 1 base and J lost 3 bases. Germline CDR1 reads TSWWSYY; CDR2 reads QGS. This CDR3 comprises 25 residues. DNA of the CDR3: TGTGCTCTTGGGGAACCACCCTATGTCGCCATTAAAATTCCGGTACTGGGGGATACCCCCGATAAACTCATCTTT. This codes for CALGEPPYVAIKIPVLGDTPDKLIF.

Remarks on this clone: The mismatch at residue 9 between this DNA's translation and the TCRdb protein of a much larger clone likely reflects a read error; the protein shown is translated from the DNA. The chain links TRDV2 to TRDJ1; the D is unclear. TCRdb records no J gene; here it was assigned by comparing the DNA to germline. V was shortened by 3 bases and J by 0 bases, with 22 bases between the two germline ends. The length of the CDR3 is 18 residues. Germline CDR1 is GEAIGNYY and CDR2 is EKD. Here the CDR3 reads CACDVVGAPRFNTDKLIF. The CDR3 nucleotides are TGTGCCTGTGACGTCGTCGGGGCCCCCAGATTCAACACCGATAAACTCATCTTT.

In this sample, this clone turned up many times. The protein held in TCRdb is that of a much larger clone and does not match this DNA's translation at residue 8, likely because of a read error; the protein shown is translated from the DNA. The chain recombines TRDV2 with TRDJ1; 8 bases are shared with TRDD3. Trimming cost V 4 bases and J 6 bases; bases outside gene matches: 6. Germline lookup yields CDR1 GEAIGNYY and CDR2 EKD. CDR3 size: 13 residues. The CDR3 region is CACDLLGGHKLIF. In DNA, the CDR3 is TGTGCCTGTGATTTACTGGGGGGTCATAAACTCATCTTT.

This clone has only a few counts. The amino acid sequence in TCRdb belongs to a much larger clone and departs from this DNA's translation at residue 5, likely a sequencing read error; the sequence shown is translated from the DNA. This sequence joins TRDV1 and TRDJ1; TRDD3 matches at 7 bases. This CDR3 has 24 amino acids. Germline V gives CDR1 TSWWSYY, CDR2 QGS. With V trimmed by 4 bases and J by 1 base, 33 bases remained unmatched. Here the CDR3 DNA reads TGTGCTCTTGGGGGAGGGGAAGGAACGGTCATTCCAGTACTGGGGATTGCCTGCACCGATAAACTCATCTTT. This sequence encodes CALGGGEGTVIPVLGIACTDKLIF.